The 3 T cell receptor beta chains below come from one sample, sequenced in a study of blood T cell repertoires in COVID-19. This table comes from immunoSEQ multiplex PCR, and its TCRdb copy is limited to in-frame clones, with some not included. The data contain tens of thousands of clones, 85% to 90% of them singletons. Input material: peripheral blood. These receptors were taken from a man aged 50-60 years with active COVID-19.

This clone has only a few counts. The chain carries TRBV7-9 and TRBJ1-3, with no clear D. V was trimmed by 6 bases and J by 0 bases, leaving 18 bases between them. There are 17 residues in the CDR3. Germline V lookup: CDR1 SEHNR, CDR2 FQNEAQ (reference sequence). The CDR3 DNA follows: TGTGCCAGCAGAAACCGCAACGCGGGAGACTCTGGAAACACCATATATTTT. It translates to CASRNRNAGDSGNTIYF. Full variable domain (outside the CDR3, taken from reference TRBV7-9 and TRBJ1-3): DTGVSQNPRHKITKRGQNVTFRCDPISEHNRLYWYRQTLGQGPEFLTYFQNEAQLEKSRLLSDRFSAERPKGSFSTLEIQRTEQGDSAMYLCASRNRNAGDSGNTIYFGEGSWLTVV.

The rearrangement links TRBV28 to TRBJ2-1; weak D call: TRBD2 (6 bases). Germline assignment: CDR1 MDHEN and CDR2 SYDVKM. This CDR3 is built from 13 residues. The germline V and J ends were trimmed by 5 bases and 2 bases, with 7 bases remaining between them. CDR3: CASSAGPYNEQFF. DNA for the CDR3: TGTGCCAGCAGTGCGGGGCCCTACAATGAGCAGTTCTTC.

This chain uses TRBV30 with TRBJ2-4; D possibly corresponds to TRBD1 (6 bases). The CDR3 has 13 residues. Trimming cost V 4 bases and J 7 bases, with 14 bases left between them. Looked up from germline, CDR1 is GTSNPN and CDR2 is SVGIG (reference sequence). The CDR3 loop reads CAWTQRQDNIQYF. The CDR3 nucleotides are TGTGCCTGGACCCAGCGACAGGATAACATTCAGTACTTC.